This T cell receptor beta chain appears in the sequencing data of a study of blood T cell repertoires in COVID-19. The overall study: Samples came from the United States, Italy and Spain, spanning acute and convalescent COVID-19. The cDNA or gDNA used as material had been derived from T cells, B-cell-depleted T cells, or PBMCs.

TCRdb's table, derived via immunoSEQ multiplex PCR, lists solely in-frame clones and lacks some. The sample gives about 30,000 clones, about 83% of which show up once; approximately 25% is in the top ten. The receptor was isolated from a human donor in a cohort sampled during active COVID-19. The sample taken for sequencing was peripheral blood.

DNA of the CDR3: TGTGCCAGCAGCAAAGCCGGGACTAAAATAAATGAGCAGTTCTTC. Translation gives CASSKAGTKINEQFF. The V call is TRBV6-2 or TRBV6-3, the J call TRBJ2-1; TRBD2 agrees at 7 bases. This CDR3 is built from 15 residues. The germline V gene has CDR1 MNHEY and CDR2 SVGEGT. V trimming: 6 bases; J trimming: 7 bases; junction bases outside the gene matches: 12.